The entry below describes one T cell receptor beta chain. These data belong to a study of blood T cell repertoires in COVID-19. Whole-study context: COVID-19 samples collected from the United States, Italy and Spain covered acute and convalescent phases. PBMCs, B-cell-depleted T cells, or T cells provided the cDNA or gDNA that made up the material.

The Seattle site enrolled patients during active infection and followed them longitudinally. The authors' processing: Reference gene primer amplification yielded estimated nucleated cell counts. Sequencing used immunoSEQ multiplex PCR; TCRdb keeps in-frame clones, though not all of them. D and trimming were read from the DNA, whereas the V and J calls and clone size are those reported in that table. The data contain under 250,000 clones, roughly 85% of them singletons. With V trimmed by 4 bases and J by 8 bases, 10 bases remained unmatched. Germline V gene sequence: CDR1 SGDLS, CDR2 YYNGEE. This CDR3 region has 16 residues.

Sequences were obtained from peripheral blood. The chain joins TRBV9 to TRBJ1-6; TRBD1 aligns across 9 bases. The sequence was collected from a woman between 65 and 79 years old with COVID-19, enrolled during active disease. The CDR3 spells CASSSLGTGNDSPLHF. CDR3 nucleotides: TGTGCCAGCAGCTCCTTGGGGACAGGGAATGATTCACCCCTCCACTTT.